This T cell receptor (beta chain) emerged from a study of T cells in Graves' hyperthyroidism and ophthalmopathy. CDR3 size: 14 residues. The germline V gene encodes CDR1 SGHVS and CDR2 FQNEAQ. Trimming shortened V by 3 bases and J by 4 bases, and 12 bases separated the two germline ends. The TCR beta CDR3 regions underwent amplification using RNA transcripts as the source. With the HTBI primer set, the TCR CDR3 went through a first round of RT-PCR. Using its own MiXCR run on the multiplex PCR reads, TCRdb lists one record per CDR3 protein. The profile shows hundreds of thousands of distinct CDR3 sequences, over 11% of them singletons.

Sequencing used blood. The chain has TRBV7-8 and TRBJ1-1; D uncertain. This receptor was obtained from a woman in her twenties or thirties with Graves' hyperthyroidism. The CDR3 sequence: CASSFGRGVTEAFF. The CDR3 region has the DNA TGTGCCAGCAGCTTCGGACGCGGCGTCACTGAAGCTTTCTTT.